The rows below give T cell receptor beta chains drawn from one sample of a study of cytomegalovirus exposure and HLA in healthy donors. The assay was immunoSEQ multiplex PCR, and TCRdb's table has in-frame clones only and misses some. Recorded for this sample: just over 150,000 clones. What was sequenced was PBMCs. The receptors originated from a woman aged 55-69 years in good health and CMV-seronegative. CDR3s leave out the opening cysteine and the closing phenylalanine or tryptophan. The order of the fields is J gene, V gene, D gene, CDR3 protein. A D gene is named only where the DNA matches it firmly.

>TRBJ1-1|TRBV28|.
ASSSNRVGTEAF
>TRBJ2-7|TRBV7-6|TRBD2
ASSLSGRVYEQY
>TRBJ2-2|TRBV5-1|.
ASSLAQENTGELF
>TRBJ2-7|TRBV15|TRBD2
ATSRDRLAGDEQY
>TRBJ1-5|TRBV5-4|TRBD1
AIPYTRQGSDQPQH
>TRBJ2-3|TRBV19|.
ASSRAADTQY
>TRBJ2-7|TRBV7-7|TRBD1
ASSLDRGVEQY
>TRBJ2-1|TRBV7-2|TRBD2
ASSLSSGGYNEQF
>TRBJ2-1|TRBV7-9|TRBD2
ASSLVAGEIGQF
>TRBJ1-2|TRBV5-4|.
ASSSARNYLGYT
>TRBJ1-1|TRBV6-1|.
ASTGEAEAF
>TRBJ2-2|TRBV18|TRBD2
ASSLTSDVNTGELF
>TRBJ1-3|TRBV9|TRBD1
ASSVGQGGPGNTIY
>TRBJ1-1|TRBV4-1|.
ASSQVEEAYTEAF
>TRBJ1-1|TRBV5-1|TRBD1
ASSETGGAGTEAF
>TRBJ1-1|TRBV5-1|TRBD1
ASSFGQARTLNTEAF
>TRBJ1-1|TRBV5-4|.
ASSLSAFSTEAF
>TRBJ1-5|TRBV5-8|.
ASSLGTTGKQQPQH
>TRBJ2-1|TRBV19|TRBD2
ASSLPGLVYEQF
>TRBJ1-1|TRBV15|TRBD1
ATSRDLRTGDVSEAF
>TRBJ1-4|TRBV7-9|.
ASSFGSGARWTNEKLF
>TRBJ1-3|TRBV7-6|.
ASSSGGPTTGNTIY
>TRBJ2-7|TRBV7-9|TRBD1
ASSLAYPRDRVHEQY
>TRBJ2-1|TRBV6-5|TRBD2
ASSYGLAGGYEQF
>TRBJ1-1|TRBV6-5|TRBD1
ASSRRQGNDEAF
>TRBJ2-5|TRBV10-3|TRBD1
AISLGLLRDRGQETQY
>TRBJ1-5|TRBV6-6|.
ASSTQGSRNQPQH
>TRBJ1-5|TRBV9|TRBD1
ASSPGTGDNQPQH
>TRBJ1-1|TRBV29-1|TRBD1
SVRGQGGTEAF
>TRBJ2-7|TRBV4-1|.
ASSQGAGGSSYEQY
>TRBJ1-5|TRBV18|.
ASSLDRRGSGNQPQH
>TRBJ1-2|TRBV5-1|TRBD1
ASSYGTGFGYGYT
>TRBJ2-1|TRBV30|TRBD2
AWNNPGLAGYEQF
>TRBJ1-3|TRBV11-3|.
ASSLTGGNTIY
>TRBJ1-1|TRBV7-8|.
ASSPARVNTEAF
>TRBJ1-5|TRBV5-6|.
ASSLDSTSGPQH
>TRBJ2-1|TRBV19|TRBD2
ASSMKLAGGGSSYNGQF